One and the same sample provided the 31 T cell receptor beta chains below, sequenced in a study of beta chain features in type 1 diabetes. Study results and caveats: Shorter TCRB CDR3s, moderately but significantly so, marked every one of the four CD4+ subsets in Type 1 diabetes patients.

No antigen has been assigned to these receptors. Of the isolated RNA, all was reverse transcribed, and so the sequenced material was expressed TCRB transcripts. The method was immunoSEQ multiplex PCR; TCRdb's version includes in-frame clones alone and lacks a portion of them. In the table there are some 350,000 clones, around 9.6% of which are singletons. The material sequenced was central memory CD4+ T cells from blood. Source of these receptors: a man aged 30 to 39 with type 1 diabetes.

This chain uses TRBV7-9 with TRBJ1-2; tentative D call: TRBD1 (5 bases). Germline loops: CDR1 SEHNR, CDR2 FQNEAQ (reference sequence). The CDR3 runs to 14 residues. The V gene lost 5 bases and the J gene lost 7 bases, with 17 bases spanning the gap. The CDR3: CASSQAGQGGGYTF. CDR3 coding DNA: TGTGCCAGCAGCCAGGCGGGGCAGGGCGGTGGCTACACCTTC.

This clone was recorded many times. This chain connects TRBV18 to TRBJ1-5; maybe TRBD1 (5 bases). Trimming cost V 3 bases and J 5 bases, with 17 bases left between them. This CDR3 region has 16 residues. Germline V gives CDR1 KGHSH, CDR2 LQKENI. CDR3 region: CASSPYMGGRDQPQHF. CDR3 coding DNA: TGTGCCAGCTCACCTTACATGGGGGGTCGCGATCAGCCCCAGCATTTT.

The sample holds a few counts of this clone. J is TRBJ1-2 and V is TRBV5-6, with D possibly being TRBD1 (5 bases). CDR3 length: 12 amino acids. V lost 3 bases and J lost 5, with 8 bases in between. CDR1 is SGHDT, CDR2 YYEEEE, per germline. The DNA for the CDR3 is TGTGCCAGCAGCTCGACAGAGTATGGCTACACCTTC. Its translation is CASSSTEYGYTF. The full variable domain, completed using reference TRBV5-6 and TRBJ1-2, is DAGVTQSPTHLIKTRGQQVTLRCSPKSGHDTVSWYQQALGQGPQFIFQYYEEEERQRGNFPDRFSGHQFPNYSSELNVNALLLGDSALYLCASSSTEYGYTFGSGTRLTVV.

J is TRBJ2-7 and V is TRBV25-1, with TRBD2 matching over 8 bases. CDR3 size: 14 residues. Looked up from germline, CDR1 is MGHDK and CDR2 is SYGVNS. The trim removed 6 bases at V and 5 bases at J, leaving 9 bases unmatched. The CDR3 here is CASSVTSDGHEQYF. As DNA, the CDR3 is TGTGCCAGCAGCGTGACTAGCGACGGCCACGAGCAGTACTTC.

This clone turned up a few times. The chain links TRBV29-1 to TRBJ2-7; the D gene is possibly TRBD1 (5 bases). V shed 6 bases and J shed 3 bases, with 12 bases lying between them. The CDR3 has 12 amino acids. Germline CDR1 is SQVTM and CDR2 is ANQGSEA. Here the CDR3 DNA reads TGCAGCGTACTAACTCAGGGCTACGAGCAGTACTTC. It is translated as CSVLTQGYEQYF.

This clone showed up just a few times. The chain employs TRBV4-3 and TRBJ1-2; D call uncertain. V lost 3 bases, J lost 2 bases, and 10 bases lay in between. Germline assignment: CDR1 LGHNA and CDR2 YSLEER. This CDR3 is 14 amino acids long. The CDR3: CASSQNRENYGYTF. In DNA, the CDR3 is TGCGCCAGCAGCCAGAACAGAGAAAACTATGGCTACACCTTC.

The gene calls are TRBV5-1 and TRBJ1-1, with TRBD1 identical over 7 bases. From germline, CDR1 is SGHRS and CDR2 YFSETQ. This CDR3 spans 15 amino acids. With 1 base clipped from V and 2 bases from J, the junction kept 5 bases outside the gene matches. DNA of the CDR3: TGCGCCAGCAGCTTGTCCGGGACAGCTAACACTGAAGCTTTCTTT. This translates into CASSLSGTANTEAFF. Full variable domain (outside the CDR3, taken from reference TRBV5-1 and TRBJ1-1): KAGVTQTPRYLIKTRGQQVTLSCSPISGHRSVSWYQQTPGQGLQFLFEYFSETQRNKGNFPGRFSGRQFSNSRSEMNVSTLELGDSALYLCASSLSGTANTEAFFGQGTRLTVV.

This clone was observed a few times. The chain links TRBV11-2 to TRBJ2-3; no reliable D call. Trimming removed 4 bases from V and 0 bases from J, with 8 bases in between. The CDR3 is made up of 14 amino acids. Germline CDR1 reads SGHAT; CDR2 reads FQNNGV. The CDR3 nucleotides read TGTGCCAGCAGCTCAAGACAAAGCACAGATACGCAGTATTTT. This sequence encodes CASSSRQSTDTQYF.

The table lists this clone with a few counts. The rearrangement links TRBV10-3 to TRBJ2-3; TRBD2 matches at 8 bases. Per the germline V gene, CDR1 is ENHRY and CDR2 is SYGVKD. The CDR3 sequence is 13 residues long. Germline trimming cut 10 bases from V and 2 bases from J; bases unmatched to any gene: 5. CDR3 in DNA: TGTGCCACCCGAGCGGGAGACACAGATACGCAGTATTTT. It specifies CATRAGDTDTQYF.

This chain joins TRBV29-1 and TRBJ1-2; no clear D gene. CDR1 is SQVTM, CDR2 ANQGSEA, per germline. Trimming removed 5 bases at V and 4 bases at J, with 8 bases between. The CDR3 contains 11 residues. The CDR3 DNA reads as TGCAGCGTTACGGAGGGCTATGGCTACACCTTC. Its translation: CSVTEGYGYTF.

This clone turned up a few times. The CDR3 here is CASSQDRARETQYF. CDR3 bases: TGTGCCAGTAGTCAAGACAGGGCCCGAGAGACCCAGTACTTC. J is TRBJ2-5 and V is TRBV19; 7 bases line up with TRBD1. V was clipped by 5 bases and J by 4 bases; unmatched bases: 7. Germline CDR1 and CDR2: LNHDA and SQIVND (reference sequence). The CDR3 runs 14 residues. The full variable domain, its missing parts supplied by reference TRBV19 and TRBJ2-5, is DGGITQSPKYLFRKEGQNVTLSCEQNLNHDAMYWYRQDPGQGLRLIYYSQIVNDFQKGDIAEGYSVSREKKESFPLTVTSAQKNPTAFYLCASSQDRARETQYFGPGTRLLVL.

J is TRBJ1-5 and V is TRBV21-1; the D call in the table, TRBD1, was not verified against the DNA. TRBV21-1 is reported as a pseudogene. The CDR3 loop spans 16 amino acids. CDR3 sequence (DNA): TGTGCCAGCAGTTTGGCGGCAGGGGGTCAGGGTCAGCCCCAGCATTTT. It translates to CASSLAAGGQGQPQHF.

This clone was seen more than once but under ten times. CDR3 amino acids: CASSQGTGIITEAFF. CDR3 nucleotide sequence: TGCGCCAGCAGCCAAGGGACAGGGATCATCACTGAAGCTTTCTTT. This chain uses TRBV4-1 with TRBJ1-1; TRBD1 matches at 8 bases. The CDR3 has 15 amino acids. With 1 base clipped from V and 4 bases from J, the junction kept 5 bases outside the gene matches. In germline, CDR1 is MGHRA, CDR2 YSYEKL.

V usage is TRBV5-1 and J usage is TRBJ1-2, with TRBD1 identical over 7 bases. From germline, CDR1 is SGHRS and CDR2 YFSETQ. The CDR3 covers 16 residues. Trimming cost V 2 bases and J 2 bases; bases outside gene matches: 9. DNA of the CDR3: TGCGCCAGCAGCTTAGGTATGGGGACAGAGAACTATGGCTACACCTTC. Translation gives CASSLGMGTENYGYTF. The full variable domain, completed using reference TRBV5-1 and TRBJ1-2, is KAGVTQTPRYLIKTRGQQVTLSCSPISGHRSVSWYQQTPGQGLQFLFEYFSETQRNKGNFPGRFSGRQFSNSRSEMNVSTLELGDSALYLCASSLGMGTENYGYTFGSGTRLTVV.

This clone was seen more than once but under ten times. This chain uses TRBV14 with TRBJ2-3, with D possibly TRBD1 on 6 matching bases. This CDR3 has 15 amino acids. Germline V gene data show CDR1 as SGHDN and CDR2 as FVKESK. V lost 6 bases and J lost 2, with 15 bases in between. The CDR3 loop is CASSMGQAFTDTQYF. The CDR3, as DNA: TGTGCCAGCAGTATGGGACAAGCTTTCACAGATACGCAGTATTTT. Full variable domain (outside the CDR3, taken from reference TRBV14 and TRBJ2-3): EAGVTQFPSHSVIEKGQTVTLRCDPISGHDNLYWYRRVMGKEIKFLLHFVKESKQDESGMPNNRFLAERTGGTYSTLKVQPAELEDSGVYFCASSMGQAFTDTQYFGPGTRLTVL.

This chain uses TRBV5-1 with TRBJ2-2, with D perhaps matching TRBD2 (6 bases). Trimming stripped 6 bases from V and 3 bases from J, with 15 bases between. The CDR3 runs 15 residues. CDR1 and CDR2 from the germline V gene are SGHRS and YFSETQ. The CDR3 DNA is TGCGCCAGCACCGCGGCTAGCGACGACACCGGGGAGCTGTTTTTT. Amino acid sequence: CASTAASDDTGELFF.

This clone was seen more than once but under ten times. This chain connects TRBV6-5 to TRBJ1-2; 7 positions match TRBD1. V was clipped by 7 bases and J by 4 bases; unmatched bases: 9. Germline loops: CDR1 MNHEY, CDR2 SVGAGI. The CDR3 loop spans 14 amino acids. The CDR3 spells CASTSRDSAYGYTF. Here the CDR3 DNA reads TGTGCCAGCACAAGCCGGGACAGTGCCTATGGCTACACCTTC.

The chain uses TRBV19 and TRBJ2-1, with 13 bases aligning to TRBD2. The V and J ends lost 6 bases and 7 bases, in that order; junction bases with no gene match: 6. CDR3 length: 15 residues. Germline V CDR1 and CDR2: LNHDA, SQIVND (reference sequence). The CDR3 DNA sequence: TGTGCCAGTAGGCCGACTAGCGGGAGGAAGAATGAGCAGTTCTTC. This translates into CASRPTSGRKNEQFF. Filled out from reference TRBV19 and TRBJ2-1, the complete variable domain reads DGGITQSPKYLFRKEGQNVTLSCEQNLNHDAMYWYRQDPGQGLRLIYYSQIVNDFQKGDIAEGYSVSREKKESFPLTVTSAQKNPTAFYLCASRPTSGRKNEQFFGPGTRLTVL.

This clone was found a few times. The chain employs TRBV6-5 and TRBJ1-5; 7 bases line up with TRBD1. The V segment lost 0 bases and the J segment 5 bases; nucleotides outside the gene matches: 4. From germline, CDR1 is MNHEY and CDR2 SVGAGI. The CDR3 totals 15 residues. CDR3 loop: CASSYSWDSDQPQHF. The CDR3, as DNA: TGTGCCAGCAGTTACTCGTGGGACAGCGATCAGCCCCAGCATTTT.

CDR3 loop: CASSRDRLQETQYF. CDR3 bases: TGCGCCAGCAGTCGGGACCGACTGCAGGAGACCCAGTACTTC. V is TRBV5-1 and J is TRBJ2-5; the D gene could be TRBD1 or TRBD2 (5 bases each). The CDR3 consists of 14 residues. Germline values: CDR1 SGHRS, CDR2 YFSETQ. V was pared by 5 bases and J by 5 bases, with 16 bases between.

The J gene is TRBJ1-5, the V gene TRBV5-1; possibly TRBD1 for D (5 bases). The CDR3 runs to 15 residues. V dropped 0 bases and J dropped 6 bases, with 13 bases sitting between them. The germline CDR1 and CDR2 sequences are SGHRS and YFSETQ. The CDR3 bases are TGCGCCAGCAGCTTGGATCCCCAGGGTGGTCAGCCCCAGCATTTT. Amino acid sequence: CASSLDPQGGQPQHF.

V and J are TRBV6-1 and TRBJ2-7; TRBD2 agrees at 8 bases. In germline, CDR1 is MNHNS, CDR2 SASEGT. The CDR3 totals 14 residues. After removal of 6 bases from V and 4 bases from J, the junction contained 8 bases not matched to a gene. The CDR3 region is CASSRSGNLYEQYF. The CDR3 region has the DNA TGTGCCAGCAGCCGTAGCGGGAATCTTTACGAGCAGTACTTC.

A few counts support this clone. The rearrangement joins TRBV18 to TRBJ1-2, with 7 nucleotides matching TRBD1. Germline V gene sequence: CDR1 KGHSH, CDR2 LQKENI. CDR3 length: 14 residues. V lost 2 bases and J lost 3; bases outside the gene matches: 3. The CDR3: CASSPTGADYGYTF. In DNA form, the CDR3 reads TGTGCCAGCTCACCAACAGGGGCGGACTATGGCTACACCTTC.

The CDR3 bases are TGTGCCAGCAGCCTTGACCGAGGTCCGCAGTATTTT. Protein sequence: CASSLDRGPQYF. V is TRBV11-2 and J is TRBJ2-3; no firm D call. CDR3 length: 12 amino acids. Trimming stripped 5 bases from V and 10 bases from J, with 13 bases between. Germline V gene lookup returns CDR1 SGHAT and CDR2 FQNNGV.

This clone was counted a few times. The J gene is TRBJ2-1, the V gene TRBV28; 8 positions agree with TRBD1. J gave up 9 bases and V 4 bases, and 11 bases lay outside the gene matches. The CDR3 runs to 15 residues. Germline CDR1 reads MDHEN; CDR2 reads SYDVKM. The DNA for the CDR3 is TGTGCCAGCAGTTCCGGACAGGGATCTTCAAGTGAGCAGTTCTTC. Its protein is CASSSGQGSSSEQFF.

This clone was seen a handful of times. V gene TRBV6-5 combines with J gene TRBJ2-5; D is uncertain. The V end lost 5 bases, the J end lost 2 bases, and 9 bases lay between the germline ends. The CDR3 runs 13 residues. Germline V CDR1 and CDR2: MNHEY, SVGAGI. The CDR3 nucleotides read TGTGCCAGCAGTCCCTCACGGCAAGAGACCCAGTACTTC. It specifies CASSPSRQETQYF.

This clone was observed at least ten times. The chain recombines TRBV30 with TRBJ1-4, with D possibly being TRBD1 (5 bases). The CDR3 is made up of 12 amino acids. Germline V gene sequence: CDR1 GTSNPN, CDR2 SVGIG (reference sequence). Deletions cut 2 bases from V and 8 bases from J, with 9 bases between. This chain's CDR3 is CAWSRQGEKLFF. The CDR3 bases are TGTGCCTGGAGTCGCCAGGGAGAAAAACTGTTTTTT.

This clone was found a few times. Other DNA sequences in the sample encode the same CDR3. The chain is built from TRBV18 and TRBJ1-5; the match to TRBD1 covers 8 bases. CDR1 is KGHSH and CDR2 is LQKENI in the germline V gene. J was trimmed by 7 bases and V by 3 bases; bases with no gene match: 8. The CDR3 runs to 15 residues. CDR3 DNA sequence: TGTGCCAGCTCACCGCCAGGACAGGGAGAACAGCCCCAGCATTTT. The encoded protein is CASSPPGQGEQPQHF.

The V and J genes are TRBV7-2 and TRBJ1-4, with 9 bases identical to TRBD1. Germline loops: CDR1 SGHTA, CDR2 FQGNSA. The CDR3 is 14 residues long. J lost 8 bases, V lost 3 bases, and 4 bases had no gene match. The CDR3 region has the DNA TGTGCCAGCAGCTTGGACAGGGGCGGAGAAAAACTGTTTTTT. Translation: CASSLDRGGEKLFF.

The table lists this clone with a few counts. This chain uses TRBV5-1 with TRBJ2-7, with 8 bases aligning to TRBD1. V trimming: 4 bases; J trimming: 5 bases; junction bases outside the gene matches: 8. The CDR3 covers 14 residues. Germline V gene data show CDR1 as SGHRS and CDR2 as YFSETQ. CDR3 sequence reads: CASSTGQGLHEQYF. The CDR3 coding sequence is TGCGCCAGCAGCACCGGACAGGGCCTCCACGAGCAGTACTTC.

This clone occurred a few times. V gene TRBV6-5 combines with J gene TRBJ2-3, with TRBD2 identical over 11 bases. The CDR3 spans 15 residues. Germline CDR1 and CDR2: MNHEY and SVGAGI. After removal of 5 bases from V and 6 bases from J, the junction contained 7 bases not matched to a gene. The CDR3 DNA reads as TGTGCCAGCAGTCCCCGACTAGCGGGATTGGATACGCAGTATTTT. The encoded protein is CASSPRLAGLDTQYF.